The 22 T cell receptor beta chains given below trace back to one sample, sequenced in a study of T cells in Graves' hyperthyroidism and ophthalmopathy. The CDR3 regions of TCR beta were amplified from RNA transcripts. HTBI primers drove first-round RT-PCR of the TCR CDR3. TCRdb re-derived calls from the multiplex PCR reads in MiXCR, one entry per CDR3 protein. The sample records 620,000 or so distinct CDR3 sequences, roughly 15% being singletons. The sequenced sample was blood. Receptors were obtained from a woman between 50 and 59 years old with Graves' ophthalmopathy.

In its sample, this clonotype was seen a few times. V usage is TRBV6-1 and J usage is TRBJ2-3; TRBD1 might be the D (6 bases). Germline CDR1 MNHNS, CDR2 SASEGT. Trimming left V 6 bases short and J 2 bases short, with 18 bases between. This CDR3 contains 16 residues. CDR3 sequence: CASRRSGQYSTDTQYF. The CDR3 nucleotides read TGTGCCAGCAGACGCTCCGGACAGTACTCCACAGATACGCAGTATTTT.

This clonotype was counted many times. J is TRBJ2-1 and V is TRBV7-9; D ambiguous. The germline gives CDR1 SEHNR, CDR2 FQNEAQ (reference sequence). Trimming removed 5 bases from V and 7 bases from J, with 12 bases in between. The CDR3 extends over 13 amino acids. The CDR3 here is CASSGLVINEQFF. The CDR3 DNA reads TGTGCCAGCAGCGGGCTAGTAATAAATGAGCAGTTCTTC.

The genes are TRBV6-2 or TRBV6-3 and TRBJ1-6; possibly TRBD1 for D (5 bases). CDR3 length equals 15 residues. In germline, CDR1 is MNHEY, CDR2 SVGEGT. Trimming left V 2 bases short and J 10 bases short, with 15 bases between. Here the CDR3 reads CASSYAPGERSPLHF. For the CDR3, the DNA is TGTGCCAGCAGTTACGCGCCGGGGGAGAGGTCACCCCTCCACTTT.

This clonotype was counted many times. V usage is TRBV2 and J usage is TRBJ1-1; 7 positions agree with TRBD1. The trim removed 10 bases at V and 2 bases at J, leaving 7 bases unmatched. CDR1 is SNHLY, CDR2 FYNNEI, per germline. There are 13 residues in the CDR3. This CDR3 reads CAITGDRNTEAFF. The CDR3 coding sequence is TGTGCCATTACAGGGGACAGAAACACTGAAGCTTTCTTT.

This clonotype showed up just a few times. The CDR3 sequence: CASSQDEREQQYF. CDR3 coding DNA: TGCGCCAGCAGCCAAGACGAACGGGAACAGCAGTACTTC. The chain carries TRBV4-3 and TRBJ2-7; D possibly corresponds to TRBD2 (5 bases). The CDR3 has 13 residues. The V gene's germline CDR1 is LGHNA and CDR2 YSLEER. V was clipped by 0 bases and J by 8 bases, with 11 bases between them.

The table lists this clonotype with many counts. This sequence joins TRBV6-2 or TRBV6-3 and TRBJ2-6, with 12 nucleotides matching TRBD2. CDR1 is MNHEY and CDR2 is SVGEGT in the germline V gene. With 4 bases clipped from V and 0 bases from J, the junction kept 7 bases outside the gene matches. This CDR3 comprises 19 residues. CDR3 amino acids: CASSWTSGEGDSGANVLTF. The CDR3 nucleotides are TGTGCCAGCAGTTGGACTAGCGGGGAAGGGGACTCTGGGGCCAACGTCCTGACTTTC.

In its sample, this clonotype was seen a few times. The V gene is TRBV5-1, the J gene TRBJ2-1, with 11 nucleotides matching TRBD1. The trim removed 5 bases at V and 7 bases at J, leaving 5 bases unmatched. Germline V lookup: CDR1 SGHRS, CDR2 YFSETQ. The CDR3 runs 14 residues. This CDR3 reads CASSEGTGGNEQFF. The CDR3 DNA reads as TGCGCCAGCAGTGAAGGGACAGGGGGTAATGAGCAGTTCTTC. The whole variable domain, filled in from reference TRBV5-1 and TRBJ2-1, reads KAGVTQTPRYLIKTRGQQVTLSCSPISGHRSVSWYQQTPGQGLQFLFEYFSETQRNKGNFPGRFSGRQFSNSRSEMNVSTLELGDSALYLCASSEGTGGNEQFFGPGTRLTVL.

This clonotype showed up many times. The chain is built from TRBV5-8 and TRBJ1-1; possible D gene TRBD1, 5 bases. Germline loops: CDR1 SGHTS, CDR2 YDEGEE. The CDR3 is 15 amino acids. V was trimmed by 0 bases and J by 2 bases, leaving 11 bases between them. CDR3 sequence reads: CASSLGDGKNTEAFF. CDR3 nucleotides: TGTGCCAGCAGCTTGGGGGACGGAAAAAACACTGAAGCTTTCTTT.

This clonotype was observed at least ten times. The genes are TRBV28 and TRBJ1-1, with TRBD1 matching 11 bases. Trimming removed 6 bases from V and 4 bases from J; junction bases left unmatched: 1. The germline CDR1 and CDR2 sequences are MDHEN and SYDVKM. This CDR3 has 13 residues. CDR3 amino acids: CASRGTGGTEAFF. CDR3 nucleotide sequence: TGTGCCAGCAGGGGGACAGGGGGCACTGAAGCTTTCTTT.

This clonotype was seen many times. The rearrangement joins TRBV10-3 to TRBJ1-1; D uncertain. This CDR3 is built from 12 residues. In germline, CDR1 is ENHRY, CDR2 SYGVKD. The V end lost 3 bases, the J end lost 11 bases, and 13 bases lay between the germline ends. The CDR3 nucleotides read TGTGCCATCAGTGAACCTGGACGCTTGGCTTTCTTT. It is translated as CAISEPGRLAFF.

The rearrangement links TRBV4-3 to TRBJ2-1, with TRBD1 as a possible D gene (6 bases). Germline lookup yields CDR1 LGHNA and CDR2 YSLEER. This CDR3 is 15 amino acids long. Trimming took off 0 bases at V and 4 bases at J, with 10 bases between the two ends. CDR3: CASSQETGPYNEQFF. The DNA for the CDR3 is TGCGCCAGCAGCCAAGAGACAGGACCGTACAATGAGCAGTTCTTC.

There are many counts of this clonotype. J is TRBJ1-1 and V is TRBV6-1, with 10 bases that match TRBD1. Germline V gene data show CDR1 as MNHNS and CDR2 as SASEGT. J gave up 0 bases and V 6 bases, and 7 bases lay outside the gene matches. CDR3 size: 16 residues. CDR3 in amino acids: CASRRGQGQVNTEAFF. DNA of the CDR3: TGTGCCAGCAGACGGGGACAGGGGCAGGTGAACACTGAAGCTTTCTTT.

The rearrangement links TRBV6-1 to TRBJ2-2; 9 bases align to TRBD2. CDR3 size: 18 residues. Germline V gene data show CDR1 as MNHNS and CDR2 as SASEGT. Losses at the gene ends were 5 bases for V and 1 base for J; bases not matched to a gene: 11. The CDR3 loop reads CASSRTKIAGVNTGELFF. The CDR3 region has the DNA TGTGCCAGCAGTCGGACGAAAATAGCGGGAGTGAACACCGGGGAGCTGTTTTTT.

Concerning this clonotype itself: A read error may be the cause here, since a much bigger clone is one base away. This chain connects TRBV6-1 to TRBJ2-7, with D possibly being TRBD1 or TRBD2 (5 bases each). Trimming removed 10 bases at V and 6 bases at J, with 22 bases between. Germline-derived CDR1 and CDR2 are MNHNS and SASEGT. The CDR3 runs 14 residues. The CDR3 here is CATKRDPPNCEQYF. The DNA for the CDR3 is TGTGCCACCAAGAGGGACCCGCCCAACTGCGAGCAGTACTTC.

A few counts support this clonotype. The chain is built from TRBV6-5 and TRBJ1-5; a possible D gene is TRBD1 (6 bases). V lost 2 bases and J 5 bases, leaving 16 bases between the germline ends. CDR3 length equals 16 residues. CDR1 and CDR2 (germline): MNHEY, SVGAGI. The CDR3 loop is CASSYGQGFQDQPQHF. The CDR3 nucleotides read TGTGCCAGCAGTTACGGGCAGGGGTTCCAAGATCAGCCCCAGCATTTT.

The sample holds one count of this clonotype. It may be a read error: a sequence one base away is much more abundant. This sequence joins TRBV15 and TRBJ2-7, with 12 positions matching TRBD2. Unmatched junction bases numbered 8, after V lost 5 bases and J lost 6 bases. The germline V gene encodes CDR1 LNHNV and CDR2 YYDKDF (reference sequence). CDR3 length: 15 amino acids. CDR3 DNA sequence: TGTGCCACCAGCGGGCAACTAGCGGGAGGATCCGAGCAGTACTTC. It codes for CATSGQLAGGSEQYF. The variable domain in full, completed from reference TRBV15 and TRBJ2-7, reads DAMVIQNPRYQVTQFGKPVTLSCSQTLNHNVMYWYQQKSSQAPKLLFHYYDKDFNNEADTPDNFQSRRPNTSFCFLDIRSPGLGDTAMYLCATSGQLAGGSEQYFGPGTRLTVT.

The CDR3: CASIPLAGGPYNEQFF. CDR3 bases: TGTGCCAGCATCCCCCTAGCGGGAGGGCCCTACAATGAGCAGTTCTTC. This rearrangement joins TRBV2 to TRBJ2-1; 12 nucleotides line up with TRBD2. J lost 2 bases, V lost 7 bases, and 6 bases had no gene match. CDR3 length: 16 amino acids. Germline values: CDR1 SNHLY, CDR2 FYNNEI.

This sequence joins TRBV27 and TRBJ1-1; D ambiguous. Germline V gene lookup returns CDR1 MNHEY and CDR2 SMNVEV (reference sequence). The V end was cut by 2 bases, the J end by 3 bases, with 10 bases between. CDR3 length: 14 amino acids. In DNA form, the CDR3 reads TGTGCCAGCAGTTTAGTAGACATGGACACTGAAGCTTTCTTT. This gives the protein CASSLVDMDTEAFF.

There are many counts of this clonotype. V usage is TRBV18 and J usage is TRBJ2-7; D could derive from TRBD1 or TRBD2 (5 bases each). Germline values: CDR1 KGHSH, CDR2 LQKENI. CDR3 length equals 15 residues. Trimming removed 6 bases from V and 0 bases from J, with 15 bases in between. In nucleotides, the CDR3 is TGTGCCAGCTCCCCTAGAGGGACGGTCTCCTACGAGCAGTACTTC. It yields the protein CASSPRGTVSYEQYF.

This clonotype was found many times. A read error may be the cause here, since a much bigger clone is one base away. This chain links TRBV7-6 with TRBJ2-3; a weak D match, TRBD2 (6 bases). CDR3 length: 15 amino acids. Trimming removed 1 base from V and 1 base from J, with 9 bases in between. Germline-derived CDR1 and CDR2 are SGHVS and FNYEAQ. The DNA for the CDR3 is TGTGCCAGCAGCTTAGTAGCGGCCCGCACAGATACGCAGTATTTT. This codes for CASSLVAARTDTQYF.

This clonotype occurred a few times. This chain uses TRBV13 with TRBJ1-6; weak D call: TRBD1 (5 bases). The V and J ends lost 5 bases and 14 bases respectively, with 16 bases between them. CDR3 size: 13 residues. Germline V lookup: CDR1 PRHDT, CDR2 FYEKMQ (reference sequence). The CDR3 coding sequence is TGTGCCAGCAGCCCCTGGGGCACGGGGACCCTCCACTTT. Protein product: CASSPWGTGTLHF.

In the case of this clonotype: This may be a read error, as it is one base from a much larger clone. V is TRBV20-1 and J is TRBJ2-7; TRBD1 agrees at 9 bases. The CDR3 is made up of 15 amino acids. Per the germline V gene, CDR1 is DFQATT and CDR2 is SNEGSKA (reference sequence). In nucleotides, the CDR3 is TGCAGTGCTAGAGATAACAGGGGGCGGTTTAACGAGCGGTACTTC. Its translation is CSARDNRGRFNERYF.